This T cell receptor beta chain was sequenced during a study of T cells after somatic rescue of genetic block. Measured with immunoSEQ multiplex PCR; TCRdb has only the in-frame clones, and not every one. The sample has roughly 70,000 clones, roughly 94% seen once. The J segment lost 4 bases and the V segment lost 5 bases, leaving 6 bases of the junction unmatched. In germline, CDR1 is MDHEN, CDR2 SYDVKM. The CDR3 length is 15 residues. The material sequenced was peripheral blood mononuclear cells (PBMCs). This TCR was recovered from a man aged 35-49 years. The V gene is TRBV28, the J gene TRBJ2-5; 11 bases agree with TRBD2. CDR3 coding DNA: TGTGCCAGCAGTCACACGGGACTAGCGGCAGAGACCCAGTACTTC. Translated, it gives CASSHTGLAAETQYF.